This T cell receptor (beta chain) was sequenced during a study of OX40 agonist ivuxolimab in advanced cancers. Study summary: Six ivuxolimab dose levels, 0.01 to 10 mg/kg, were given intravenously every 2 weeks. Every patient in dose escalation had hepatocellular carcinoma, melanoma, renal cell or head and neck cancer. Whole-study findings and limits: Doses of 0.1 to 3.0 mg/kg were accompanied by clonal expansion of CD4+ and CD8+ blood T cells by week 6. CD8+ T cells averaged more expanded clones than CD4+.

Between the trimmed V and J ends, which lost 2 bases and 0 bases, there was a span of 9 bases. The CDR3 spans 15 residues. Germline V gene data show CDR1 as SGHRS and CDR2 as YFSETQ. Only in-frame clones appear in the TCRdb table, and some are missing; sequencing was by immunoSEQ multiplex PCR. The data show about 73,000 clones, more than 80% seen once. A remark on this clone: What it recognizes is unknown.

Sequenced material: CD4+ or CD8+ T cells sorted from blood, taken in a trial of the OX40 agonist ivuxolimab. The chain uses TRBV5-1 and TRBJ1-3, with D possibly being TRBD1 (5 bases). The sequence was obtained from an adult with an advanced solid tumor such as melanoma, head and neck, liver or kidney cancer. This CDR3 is CASSFGGYSGNTIYF. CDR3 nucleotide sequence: TGCGCCAGCAGCTTCGGGGGTTACTCTGGAAACACCATATATTTT.